One sample yielded the 24 T cell receptor beta chains listed below, sequenced in a study of CD8+ T cells in alopecia areata. Reverse transcription of extracted RNA yielded cDNA, which provided the sequencing template. Profiled with immunoSEQ multiplex PCR; TCRdb holds only in-frame clones, not every one. The table records about 130,000 clones, 49% of them present only once. The specimen was CD8+ T cells sorted from blood, collected at week 0. These TCRs come from a human donor with alopecia areata.

The rearrangement joins TRBV6-5 to TRBJ2-5; possible D gene TRBD1, 6 bases. Germline CDR1 and CDR2: MNHEY and SVGAGI. The CDR3 has 14 amino acids. The V end lost 4 bases, the J end lost 2 bases, and 11 bases lay between the germline ends. In DNA form, the CDR3 reads TGTGCCAGCAGTTCCCAGACAGGACAAGAGACCCAGTACTTC. This gives the protein CASSSQTGQETQYF.

This chain connects TRBV6-5 to TRBJ2-7, with 9 positions matching TRBD1. The CDR3 runs to 14 residues. Germline-derived CDR1 and CDR2 are MNHEY and SVGAGI. With V trimmed by 2 bases and J by 3 bases, 2 bases remained unmatched. The CDR3 DNA is TGTGCCAGCAGTTACGGGACAGGGTACTACGAGCAGTACTTC. Translation: CASSYGTGYYEQYF.

This chain joins TRBV7-9 and TRBJ2-6; no clear D gene. CDR1 and CDR2 from the germline V gene are SEHNR and FQNEAQ (reference sequence). V lost 8 bases to trimming and J lost 0 bases, with 8 bases between them. The CDR3 sequence is 14 residues long. As DNA, the CDR3 is TGTGCCAGCTTAGAGGACTCTGGGGCCAACGTCCTGACTTTC. It codes for CASLEDSGANVLTF.

Details on this clone: Mismatch with germline at one junction end may stem from a read error. Other DNA sequences in the same sample also yield this CDR3. V and J are TRBV5-6 and TRBJ2-7; D is undetermined. This CDR3 comprises 11 residues. Germline CDR1 reads SGHDT; CDR2 reads YYEEEE. This chain's CDR3 is CASSLGGEQYF. CDR3 nucleotides: TGTGCCAGCAGTTTGGGTGGCGAGCAGTACTTC.

This clone was seen a few times. This rearrangement joins TRBV6-1 to TRBJ1-2; D ambiguous. The germline CDR1 and CDR2 sequences are MNHNS and SASEGT. Deletions cut 6 bases from V and 7 bases from J, with 21 bases between. The length of the CDR3 is 15 residues. CDR3 residues: CASRQWADWPGGYTF. For the CDR3, the DNA is TGTGCCAGCAGACAATGGGCCGACTGGCCGGGTGGCTACACCTTC.

This clone has more than one count but fewer than ten. V and J are TRBV27 and TRBJ1-5; a weak D match, TRBD1 (6 bases). V shed 3 bases and J shed 2 bases, with 8 bases lying between them. The germline V gene has CDR1 MNHEY and CDR2 SMNVEV (reference sequence). This CDR3 region has 14 residues. CDR3: CASSLDSGNQPQHF. CDR3 nucleotide sequence: TGTGCCAGCAGTTTGGACAGCGGCAATCAGCCCCAGCATTTT.

The chain links TRBV11-2 to TRBJ2-1, with D hard to call. Germline V gives CDR1 SGHAT, CDR2 FQNNGV. The CDR3 spans 13 residues. Deletions cut 0 bases from V and 5 bases from J, with 5 bases between. CDR3 sequence: CASSLDTDNEQFF. DNA for the CDR3: TGTGCCAGCAGCTTAGACACCGACAATGAGCAGTTCTTC.

The V gene is TRBV7-9, the J gene TRBJ2-7; no clear D. This CDR3 is built from 11 residues. Per the germline V gene, CDR1 is SEHNR and CDR2 is FQNEAQ (reference sequence). V dropped 1 base and J dropped 8 bases, with 6 bases sitting between them. In DNA form, the CDR3 reads TGTGCCAGCAGCTTAGACGGACAGCAGTACTTC. The encoded protein is CASSLDGQQYF.

The chain carries TRBV15 and TRBJ2-1; D might be TRBD1 or TRBD2, each matching 5 bases. Between the trimmed V and J ends, which lost 11 bases and 9 bases, there was a span of 17 bases. The CDR3 is 12 residues long. Per the germline V gene, CDR1 is LNHNV and CDR2 is YYDKDF (reference sequence). The CDR3 DNA follows: TGTGCCCGAGGGGAGCCCGGCGGTGAGCAGTTCTTC. This codes for CARGEPGGEQFF.

The V and J genes are TRBV2 and TRBJ2-1; 7 bases agree with TRBD1. J lost 2 bases, V lost 7 bases, and 8 bases had no gene match. Germline CDR1 and CDR2: SNHLY and FYNNEI. The CDR3 runs 15 residues. The CDR3 nucleotides are TGTGCCAGCACCCCGAGGGACAGTACCTACAATGAGCAGTTCTTC. Its translation: CASTPRDSTYNEQFF.

This chain links TRBV2 with TRBJ1-5; TRBD1 agrees at 8 bases. From germline, CDR1 is SNHLY and CDR2 FYNNEI. The CDR3 spans 14 residues. V lost 6 bases and J lost 2; bases outside the gene matches: 3. DNA of the CDR3: TGTGCCAGCAGCGGGACAGGAGGCAATCAGCCCCAGCATTTT. Amino acid sequence: CASSGTGGNQPQHF.

The gene calls are TRBV2 and TRBJ1-1; D not resolved. The CDR3 runs to 11 residues. From germline, CDR1 is SNHLY and CDR2 FYNNEI. V was cut by 6 bases and J by 5 bases, with 7 bases left in between. CDR3 sequence (DNA): TGTGCCAGCAGACAATTAACTGAAGCTTTCTTT. Amino acid sequence: CASRQLTEAFF.

This chain uses TRBV6-5 with TRBJ2-7, with D possibly matching TRBD2 (6 bases). V lost 6 bases and J lost 0, with 9 bases in between. CDR1 and CDR2 (germline): MNHEY, SVGAGI. The CDR3 is 13 residues long. The CDR3 spells CASRAGSSYEQYF. As DNA, the CDR3 is TGTGCCAGCAGAGCGGGCAGCTCCTACGAGCAGTACTTC.

The chain recombines TRBV6-5 with TRBJ2-2; the D is unclear. V lost 6 bases and J 1 base, leaving 6 bases between the germline ends. This CDR3 contains 13 residues. The germline CDR1 and CDR2 sequences are MNHEY and SVGAGI. The CDR3 sequence: CASRPQNTGELFF. The CDR3 nucleotides read TGTGCCAGCAGACCCCAGAACACCGGGGAGCTGTTTTTT.

The rearrangement uses TRBV6-5 and TRBJ2-1, with D unclear. Looked up from germline, CDR1 is MNHEY and CDR2 is SVGAGI. The ends were cut back, 2 bases at V and 0 bases at J, with 8 bases in the middle. The CDR3 runs to 15 residues. Here the CDR3 reads CASSYVPASYNEQFF. The CDR3 DNA reads as TGTGCCAGCAGTTACGTCCCAGCCTCCTACAATGAGCAGTTCTTC.

The chain links TRBV11-2 to TRBJ1-6; D gene unclear. Germline-derived CDR1 and CDR2 are SGHAT and FQNNGV. The CDR3 totals 16 residues. V was trimmed by 2 bases and J by 0 bases, leaving 8 bases between them. The CDR3 nucleotides are TGTGCCAGCAGCTTAACGGGTCACTCCTATAATTCACCCCTCCACTTT. This encodes CASSLTGHSYNSPLHF. The variable domain in full, with the rest retrieved from reference TRBV11-2 and TRBJ1-6, is EAGVAQSPRYKIIEKRQSVAFWCNPISGHATLYWYQQILGQGPKLLIQFQNNGVVDDSQLPKDRFSAERLKGVDSTLKIQPAKLEDSAVYLCASSLTGHSYNSPLHFGNGTRLTVT.

This clone was observed a handful of times. The gene calls are TRBV10-3 and TRBJ1-5; TRBD1 might be the D (6 bases). The V end was cut by 11 bases, the J end by 2 bases, with 19 bases between. This CDR3 spans 15 amino acids. Germline V gene sequence: CDR1 ENHRY, CDR2 SYGVKD. CDR3 loop: CASRAPGAGNQPQHF. CDR3 nucleotides: TGTGCCTCCAGGGCTCCAGGGGCGGGCAATCAGCCCCAGCATTTT.

The chain is built from TRBV7-8 and TRBJ2-5; 14 nucleotides match TRBD2. Germline values: CDR1 SGHVS, CDR2 FQNEAQ. The CDR3 is made up of 17 amino acids. Trimming took 1 base from V and 3 from J; bases not matched to a gene: 4. The CDR3 spells CASSLGLAGGPEETQYF. DNA of the CDR3: TGTGCCAGCAGCTTAGGACTAGCGGGGGGGCCAGAAGAGACCCAGTACTTC.

Here the CDR3 reads CASSLGGTQETQYF. CDR3 bases: TGTGCCAGCAGCTTAGGAGGGACGCAAGAGACCCAGTACTTC. The rearrangement joins TRBV7-8 to TRBJ2-5; D assignment may be TRBD1 or TRBD2 (5 bases each). Germline CDR1 reads SGHVS; CDR2 reads FQNEAQ. V dropped 1 base and J dropped 2 bases, with 8 bases sitting between them. The CDR3 is made up of 14 amino acids.

The chain is built from TRBV27 and TRBJ2-7; no firm D call. V was pared by 5 bases and J by 6 bases, with 14 bases between. This CDR3 has 13 amino acids. The germline V gene encodes CDR1 MNHEY and CDR2 SMNVEV (reference sequence). CDR3 region: CASSPLGYLEQYF. Written as DNA, the CDR3 is TGTGCCAGCAGTCCCTTAGGGTACCTCGAGCAGTACTTC.

The chain carries TRBV7-9 and TRBJ1-2; D remains ambiguous. The germline V and J ends were trimmed by 1 base and 4 bases, with 7 bases remaining between them. Germline-derived CDR1 and CDR2 are SEHNR and FQNEAQ (reference sequence). The CDR3 is 13 amino acids. CDR3 sequence (DNA): TGTGCCAGCAGCTTAGTCACCCTCTATGGCTACACCTTC. This sequence encodes CASSLVTLYGYTF.

This clone showed up just a few times. The rearrangement links TRBV6-6 to TRBJ1-1; no clear D. This CDR3 has 13 amino acids. Between the trimmed V and J ends, which lost 0 bases and 7 bases, there was a span of 9 bases. Germline V gene lookup returns CDR1 MNHNY and CDR2 SVGAGI (reference sequence). CDR3 DNA sequence: TGTGCCAGCAGTTACTCGAGCCAGATTGAAGCTTTCTTT. Translated, it gives CASSYSSQIEAFF.

The chain recombines TRBV27 with TRBJ2-5; D might be TRBD1 (6 bases). The germline V and J ends were trimmed by 8 bases and 2 bases, with 9 bases remaining between them. CDR3 length: 12 amino acids. CDR1 and CDR2 (germline): MNHEY, SMNVEV (reference sequence). CDR3 sequence reads: CASGTIQETQYF. For the CDR3, the DNA is TGTGCCAGCGGGACAATTCAAGAGACCCAGTACTTC.

The chain carries TRBV15 and TRBJ2-2, with D perhaps TRBD1 or TRBD2 (5 bases each). The CDR3 is 13 amino acids. V dropped 4 bases and J dropped 9 bases, with 12 bases sitting between them. From germline, CDR1 is LNHNV and CDR2 YYDKDF (reference sequence). The CDR3 reads CATSMGTGWELFF. CDR3 bases: TGTGCCACCAGCATGGGGACGGGGTGGGAGCTGTTTTTT.